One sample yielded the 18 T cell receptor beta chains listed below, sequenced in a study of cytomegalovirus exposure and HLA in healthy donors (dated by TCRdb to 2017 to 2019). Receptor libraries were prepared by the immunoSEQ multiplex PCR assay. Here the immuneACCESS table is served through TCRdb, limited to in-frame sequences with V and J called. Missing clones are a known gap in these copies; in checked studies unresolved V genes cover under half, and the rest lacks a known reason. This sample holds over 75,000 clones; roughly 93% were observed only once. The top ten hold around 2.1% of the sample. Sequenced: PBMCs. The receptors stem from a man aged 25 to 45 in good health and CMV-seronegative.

The CDR3 DNA is TGCGCCAGCAGTGAGTCAGGGGGAGATACGCAGTATTTT. Amino acids: CASSESGGDTQYF. The V gene is TRBV10-1, the J gene TRBJ2-3; TRBD1 might be the D (6 bases). CDR3 length: 13 amino acids. Trimming removed 0 bases at V and 5 bases at J, with 6 bases between. Germline V lookup: CDR1 WNHNN, CDR2 SYGVQD (reference sequence).

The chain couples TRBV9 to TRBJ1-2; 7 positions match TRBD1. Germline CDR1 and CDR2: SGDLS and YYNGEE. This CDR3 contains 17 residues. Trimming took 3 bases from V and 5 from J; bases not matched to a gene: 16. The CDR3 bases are TGTGCCAGCAGCGCCTACAGGGGTCGGCCGCCGGGGTATGGCTACACCTTC. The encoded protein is CASSAYRGRPPGYGYTF. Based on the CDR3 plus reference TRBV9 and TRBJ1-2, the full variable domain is DSGVTQTPKHLITATGQRVTLRCSPRSGDLSVYWYQQSLDQGLQFLIQYYNGEERAKGNILERFSAQQFPDLHSELNLSSLELGDSALYFCASSAYRGRPPGYGYTFGSGTRLTVV.

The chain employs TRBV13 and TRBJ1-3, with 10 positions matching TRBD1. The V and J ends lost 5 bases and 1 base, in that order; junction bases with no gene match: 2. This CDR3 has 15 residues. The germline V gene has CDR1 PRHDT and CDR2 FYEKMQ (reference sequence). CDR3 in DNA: TGTGCCAGCAGCGGGACAGGGGAGTCTGGAAACACCATATATTTT. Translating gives CASSGTGESGNTIYF.

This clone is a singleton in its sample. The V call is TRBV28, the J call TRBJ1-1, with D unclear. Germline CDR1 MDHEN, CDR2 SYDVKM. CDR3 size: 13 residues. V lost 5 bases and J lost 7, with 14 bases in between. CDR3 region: CASSQTDPFEAFF. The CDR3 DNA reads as TGTGCCAGCAGTCAAACAGATCCCTTTGAAGCTTTCTTT.

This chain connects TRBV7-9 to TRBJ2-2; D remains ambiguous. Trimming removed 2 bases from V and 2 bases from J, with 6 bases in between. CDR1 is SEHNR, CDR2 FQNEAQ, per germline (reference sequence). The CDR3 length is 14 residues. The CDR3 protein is CASSLTGNTGELFF. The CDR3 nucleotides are TGTGCCAGCAGCTTAACCGGTAACACCGGGGAGCTGTTTTTT.

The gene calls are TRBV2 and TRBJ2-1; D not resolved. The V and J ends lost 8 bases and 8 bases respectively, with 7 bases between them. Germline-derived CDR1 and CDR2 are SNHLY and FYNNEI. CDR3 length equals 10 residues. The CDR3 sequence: CASDGYEQFF. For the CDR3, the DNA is TGTGCCAGCGATGGCTATGAGCAGTTCTTC. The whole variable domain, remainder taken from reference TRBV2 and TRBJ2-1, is EPEVTQTPSHQVTQMGQEVILRCVPISNHLYFYWYRQILGQKVEFLVSFYNNEISEKSEIFDDQFSVERPDGSNFTLKIRSTKLEDSAMYFCASDGYEQFFGPGTRLTVL.

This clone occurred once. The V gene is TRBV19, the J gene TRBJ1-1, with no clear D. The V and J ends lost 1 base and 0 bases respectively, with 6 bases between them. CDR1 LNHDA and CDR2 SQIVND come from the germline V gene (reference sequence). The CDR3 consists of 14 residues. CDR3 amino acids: CASSIGQMNTEAFF. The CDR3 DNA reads TGTGCCAGTAGTATAGGGCAGATGAACACTGAAGCTTTCTTT.

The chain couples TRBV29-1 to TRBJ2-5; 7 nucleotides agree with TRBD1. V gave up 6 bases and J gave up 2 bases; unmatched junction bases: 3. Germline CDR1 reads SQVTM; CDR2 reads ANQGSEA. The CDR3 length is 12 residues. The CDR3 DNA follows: TGCAGCGTGAGGACAGGTCAAGAGACCCAGTACTTC. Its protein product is CSVRTGQETQYF.

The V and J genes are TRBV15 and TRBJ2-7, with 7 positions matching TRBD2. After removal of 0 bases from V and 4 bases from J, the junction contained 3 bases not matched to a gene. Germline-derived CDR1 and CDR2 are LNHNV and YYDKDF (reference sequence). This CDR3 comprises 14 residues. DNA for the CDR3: TGTGCCACCAGCAGAGATACCGGGAGGTACGAGCAGTACTTC. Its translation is CATSRDTGRYEQYF.

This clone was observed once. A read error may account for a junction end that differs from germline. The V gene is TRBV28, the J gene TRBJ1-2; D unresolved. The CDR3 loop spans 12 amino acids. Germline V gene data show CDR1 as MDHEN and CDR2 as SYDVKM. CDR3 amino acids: CASSLLNFGYTF. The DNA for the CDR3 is TGTGCCAGCAGCTTGCTGAACTTTGGCTACACCTTC.

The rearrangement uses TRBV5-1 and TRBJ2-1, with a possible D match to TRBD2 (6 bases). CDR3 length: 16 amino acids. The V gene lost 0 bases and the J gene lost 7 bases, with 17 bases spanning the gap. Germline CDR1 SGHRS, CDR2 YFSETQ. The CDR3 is CASSLDTGDVNNEQFF. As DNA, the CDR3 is TGCGCCAGCAGCTTGGACACGGGAGACGTAAATAATGAGCAGTTCTTC.

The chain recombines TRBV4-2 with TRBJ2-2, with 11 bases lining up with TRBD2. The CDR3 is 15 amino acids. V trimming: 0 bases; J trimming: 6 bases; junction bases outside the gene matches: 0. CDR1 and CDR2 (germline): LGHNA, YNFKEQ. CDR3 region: CASSQDSGGAGELFF. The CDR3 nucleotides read TGTGCCAGCAGCCAAGATAGCGGGGGGGCCGGGGAGCTGTTTTTT.

The CDR3 sequence is CSSKIGGTGELFF. CDR3 bases: TGCAGCTCAAAAATAGGGGGCACCGGGGAGCTGTTTTTT. V usage is TRBV29-1 and J usage is TRBJ2-2; maybe TRBD1 (6 bases). In germline, CDR1 is SQVTM, CDR2 ANQGSEA. The CDR3 covers 13 residues. The V gene lost 8 bases and the J gene lost 4 bases, with 14 bases spanning the gap.

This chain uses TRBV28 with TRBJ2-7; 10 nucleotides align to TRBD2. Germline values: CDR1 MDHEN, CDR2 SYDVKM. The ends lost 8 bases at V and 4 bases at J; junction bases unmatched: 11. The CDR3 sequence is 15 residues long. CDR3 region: CASWGASGRRYEQYF. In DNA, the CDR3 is TGTGCCAGCTGGGGGGCTAGCGGGAGACGGTACGAGCAGTACTTC.

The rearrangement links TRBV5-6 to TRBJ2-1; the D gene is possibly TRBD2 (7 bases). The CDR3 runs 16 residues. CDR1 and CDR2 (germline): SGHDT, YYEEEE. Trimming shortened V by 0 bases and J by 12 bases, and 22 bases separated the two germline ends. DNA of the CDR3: TGTGCCAGCAGCTTGGATAGGGGGGGGACACCAATACGGCAGTTCTTC. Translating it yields CASSLDRGGTPIRQFF.

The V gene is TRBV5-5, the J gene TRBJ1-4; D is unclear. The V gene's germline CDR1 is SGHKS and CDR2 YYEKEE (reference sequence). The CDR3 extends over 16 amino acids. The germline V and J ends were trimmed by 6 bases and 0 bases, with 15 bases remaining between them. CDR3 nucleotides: TGTGCCAGCACCTCACTGGAGGGTGCAACTAATGAAAAACTGTTTTTT. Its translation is CASTSLEGATNEKLFF.

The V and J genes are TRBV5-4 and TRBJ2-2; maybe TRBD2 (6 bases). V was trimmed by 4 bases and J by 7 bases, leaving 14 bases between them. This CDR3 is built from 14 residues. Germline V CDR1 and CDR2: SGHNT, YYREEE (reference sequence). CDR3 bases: TGTGCCAGCAGCCCGATTGGGGGAGGCGGGGAGCTGTTTTTT. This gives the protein CASSPIGGGGELFF.

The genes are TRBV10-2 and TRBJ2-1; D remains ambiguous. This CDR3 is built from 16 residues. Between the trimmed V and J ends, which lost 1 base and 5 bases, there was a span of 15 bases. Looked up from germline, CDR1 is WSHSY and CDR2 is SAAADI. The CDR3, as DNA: TGCGCCAGCAGTGAGTTGTTAGCCAGACGGGACAATGAGCAGTTCTTC. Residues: CASSELLARRDNEQFF.